This TCR beta chain appears in the sequencing data of a study of CD8 T cells in Susac syndrome. Study summary: When blood was collected, patients with Susac syndrome were therapy-naive, were taking corticosteroids, or were receiving intravenous immunoglobulin alone.

With random hexamers, roughly 0.5 to 1 ug RNA was reverse transcribed. Coverage of TCR beta CDR3 amplification by immunoSEQ multiplex PCR extended to 54 Vbeta and 13 Jbeta. Using its own MiXCR run on the immunoSEQ multiplex PCR reads, TCRdb lists one record per CDR3 protein. The table has roughly 220,000 distinct CDR3 sequences, approximately 94% seen once. Germline V gene sequence: CDR1 SGHAT, CDR2 FQNNGV. There are 16 residues in the CDR3. Deletions cut 6 bases from V and 3 bases from J, with 21 bases between. Input material: CD4+ T cells from PBMCs. This TCR was recovered from a human donor with Susac syndrome. The gene calls are TRBV11-2 and TRBJ2-7, with D possibly matching TRBD2 (5 bases). The CDR3 here is CASRGRNVAQVYEQYF. The CDR3 nucleotides read TGTGCCAGCAGGGGGAGAAACGTGGCGCAAGTCTACGAGCAGTACTTC.